The 14 T cell receptor beta chains below were found in one sample sequenced in a study of cytomegalovirus exposure and HLA in healthy donors. The PCR used 60 Vbeta and 13 Jbeta primers. Produced via immunoSEQ multiplex PCR; TCRdb's table is partial and in-frame only. The profile shows about 180,000 clones, roughly 76% of them singletons. The specimen sequenced was PBMCs. Receptors originate from a woman aged 18-29 years in good health and CMV-seropositive.

The CDR3 DNA is TGTGCCAGCAGCCCCCCGGTCGGGGGGCGGGAGACCCAGTACTTC. The encoded protein is CASSPPVGGRETQYF. V gene TRBV7-2 combines with J gene TRBJ2-5; tentative D call: TRBD2 (7 bases). Trimming stripped 5 bases from V and 5 bases from J, with 18 bases between. This CDR3 region has 15 residues. Per germline, CDR1 SGHTA and CDR2 FQGNSA.

The gene calls are TRBV5-4 and TRBJ2-1; 12 nucleotides match TRBD1. The V gene's germline CDR1 is SGHNT and CDR2 YYREEE (reference sequence). The CDR3 spans 20 residues. Germline trimming cut 1 base from V and 0 bases from J; bases unmatched to any gene: 11. CDR3 bases: TGTGCCAGCAGCTTGTTACCGGGACAGGGGGCGCAGGGCTCCTACAATGAGCAGTTCTTC. It is translated as CASSLLPGQGAQGSYNEQFF.

The chain joins TRBV7-9 to TRBJ1-3; a weak D match, TRBD1 (6 bases). V was pared by 6 bases and J by 8 bases, with 23 bases between. CDR1 is SEHNR, CDR2 FQNEAQ, per germline (reference sequence). The CDR3 sequence is 16 residues long. CDR3 amino acids: CASRDRFTGKEDTIYF. The CDR3 DNA is TGTGCCAGCAGAGATCGTTTCACAGGGAAGGAGGACACCATATATTTT.

This chain uses TRBV7-2 with TRBJ1-5; D is possibly TRBD1 (5 bases). The CDR3 spans 17 residues. Germline CDR1 and CDR2: SGHTA and FQGNSA. Trimming took 3 bases from V and 4 from J, leaving 19 bases between them. CDR3 in amino acids: CASSFRDSRGSNQPQHF. The CDR3 nucleotides are TGTGCCAGCAGCTTCCGGGACTCCAGAGGGTCGAATCAGCCCCAGCATTTT. The full variable domain, its missing parts supplied by reference TRBV7-2 and TRBJ1-5, is GAGVSQSPSNKVTEKGKDVELRCDPISGHTALYWYRQSLGQGLEFLIYFQGNSAPDKSGLPSDRFSAERTGGSVSTLTIQRTQQEDSAVYLCASSFRDSRGSNQPQHFGDGTRLSIL.

The CDR3 protein is CASRITRQGDSPLHF. The CDR3 coding sequence is TGTGCCAGCAGGATTACCCGGCAAGGGGATTCACCCCTCCACTTT. This chain connects TRBV2 to TRBJ1-6, with D possibly TRBD1 on 5 matching bases. Per germline, CDR1 SNHLY and CDR2 FYNNEI. CDR3 length: 15 amino acids. V dropped 6 bases and J dropped 8 bases, with 17 bases sitting between them.

This CDR3 is CASSLGLRGGGQETQYF. CDR3 bases: TGTGCCAGCAGCTTAGGTCTGCGTGGCGGTGGACAAGAGACCCAGTACTTC. This rearrangement joins TRBV11-3 to TRBJ2-5; D is unclear. Trimming cost V 1 base and J 2 bases, with 17 bases left between them. Germline assignment: CDR1 SGHNT and CDR2 YENEEA. This CDR3 region has 17 residues.

This clone has a handful of counts. In DNA, the CDR3 is TGTGCCAGCAGCGGGACAGGGGAAGGGAATGAGCAGTTCTTC. Amino acid sequence: CASSGTGEGNEQFF. The gene calls are TRBV6-4 and TRBJ2-1; 10 bases agree with TRBD1. The CDR3 contains 14 residues. From germline, CDR1 is MRHNA and CDR2 SNTAGT. V lost 6 bases to trimming and J lost 7 bases; unmatched junction nucleotides: 6.

V gene TRBV6-1 combines with J gene TRBJ2-7; TRBD1 is a possible D gene (6 bases). The germline V gene has CDR1 MNHNS and CDR2 SASEGT. Trimming stripped 4 bases from V and 2 bases from J, with 12 bases between. This CDR3 has 14 residues. The CDR3 protein is CASSGTGTPYEQYF. Here the CDR3 DNA reads TGTGCCAGCAGTGGGACCGGGACACCCTACGAGCAGTACTTC.

In DNA form, the CDR3 reads TGTGCCAGCAGTTACGTAGGGGTCGGGGCCAACGTCCTGACTTTC. It is translated as CASSYVGVGANVLTF. This chain joins TRBV6-5 and TRBJ2-6; D might be TRBD1 (5 bases). Germline V lookup: CDR1 MNHEY, CDR2 SVGAGI. CDR3 length: 15 amino acids. V gave up 2 bases and J gave up 4 bases, with 9 bases separating them.

The chain has TRBV28 and TRBJ1-3, with D uncertain. Germline CDR1 reads MDHEN; CDR2 reads SYDVKM. The CDR3 runs 15 residues. The V end lost 2 bases, the J end lost 2 bases, and 10 bases lay between the germline ends. CDR3 sequence reads: CASSLPGIAGNTIYF. Here the CDR3 DNA reads TGTGCCAGCAGTTTACCGGGAATCGCTGGAAACACCATATATTTT.

The chain couples TRBV4-3 to TRBJ2-1; TRBD2 matches 8 bases. Germline lookup yields CDR1 LGHNA and CDR2 YSLEER. The CDR3 totals 16 residues. Trimming removed 4 bases from V and 8 bases from J; junction bases left unmatched: 13. The CDR3 bases are TGCGCCAGCAGCCGTTTAACGGGGGGGTATCGGGATGAGCAGTTCTTC. It encodes CASSRLTGGYRDEQFF.

This sequence joins TRBV27 and TRBJ2-7, with TRBD1 identical over 9 bases. Germline CDR1 is MNHEY and CDR2 is SMNVEV (reference sequence). This CDR3 region has 13 residues. V was pared by 5 bases and J by 6 bases, with 5 bases of the junction left unmatched. The CDR3 DNA reads as TGTGCCAGCAGTAACGGGACAGGGCTCGAGCAGTACTTC. Its protein product is CASSNGTGLEQYF.

Concerning this clone itself: The CDR3 ends on some other residue instead of the conserved phenylalanine or tryptophan, so this is likely a read error. This chain links TRBV4-1 with TRBJ1-2, with 7 bases identical to TRBD1. The CDR3 has 17 amino acids. Per the germline V gene, CDR1 is MGHRA and CDR2 is YSYEKL. With V trimmed by 0 bases and J by 0 bases, 7 bases remained unmatched. In DNA form, the CDR3 reads TGCGCCAGCAGCCAAGACCCACGGGACAGATCTAACTATGGCTACACCCTC. It translates to CASSQDPRDRSNYGYTL.

This chain links TRBV6-1 with TRBJ2-3; D is perhaps TRBD2 (7 bases). The CDR3 contains 15 residues. Germline CDR1 is MNHNS and CDR2 is SASEGT. V was trimmed by 3 bases and J by 2 bases, leaving 12 bases between them. The CDR3 reads CASSEGRGHTDTQYF. CDR3 nucleotides: TGTGCCAGCAGTGAGGGGCGGGGGCACACAGATACGCAGTATTTT.